Listed here are 8 T cell receptor beta chains from one sample, sequenced in a study of T cells after yellow fever vaccination. TCRdb reprocessed the 5' RACE reads with MiXCR, giving one entry per CDR3 protein. Among hundreds of thousands of distinct CDR3 sequences, around an eighth were seen once, and the ten largest hold approximately 15%. Sequencing used PBMCs, obtained on the day of the yellow fever booster vaccination. Receptors originate from a man in his thirties or forties who received the YFV17D yellow fever vaccine.

This clonotype was seen more than once but under ten times. The chain couples TRBV7-2 to TRBJ2-7; unclear D gene. Germline loops: CDR1 SGHTA, CDR2 FQGNSA. The CDR3 covers 14 residues. With 4 bases removed from V and 3 bases from J, the gap between germline ends came to 13 bases. CDR3 amino acids: CASSSDPGNYEQYF. DNA for the CDR3: TGTGCCAGCAGCTCGGACCCAGGAAACTACGAGCAGTACTTC.

The sample holds a few counts of this clonotype. The J gene is TRBJ1-1, the V gene TRBV5-1; TRBD1 might be the D (5 bases). The CDR3 contains 15 residues. The germline CDR1 and CDR2 sequences are SGHRS and YFSETQ. Trimming removed 4 bases from V and 1 base from J, with 14 bases in between. The CDR3 protein is CASSPWGGKNTEAFF. The CDR3 DNA reads TGCGCCAGCAGCCCCTGGGGGGGAAAGAACACTGAAGCTTTCTTT. The variable domain in full, with the rest retrieved from reference TRBV5-1 and TRBJ1-1, is KAGVTQTPRYLIKTRGQQVTLSCSPISGHRSVSWYQQTPGQGLQFLFEYFSETQRNKGNFPGRFSGRQFSNSRSEMNVSTLELGDSALYLCASSPWGGKNTEAFFGQGTRLTVV.

The rearrangement uses TRBV6-1 and TRBJ1-3; tentative D call: TRBD1 (6 bases). Trimming left V 6 bases short and J 0 bases short, with 18 bases between. The CDR3 is made up of 17 amino acids. Per the germline V gene, CDR1 is MNHNS and CDR2 is SASEGT. The CDR3 sequence: CASSPTGQPLSGNTIYF. In DNA, the CDR3 is TGTGCCAGCAGCCCCACCGGACAGCCCCTCTCTGGAAACACCATATATTTT.

In this sample, this clonotype turned up a few times. The V gene is TRBV7-8, the J gene TRBJ2-1; TRBD2 is a possible D gene (6 bases). Germline lookup yields CDR1 SGHVS and CDR2 FQNEAQ. V was trimmed by 4 bases and J by 7 bases, leaving 11 bases between them. This CDR3 comprises 13 residues. The DNA for the CDR3 is TGTGCCAGCAGCTCGACTAGATTTAATGAGCAGTTCTTC. It specifies CASSSTRFNEQFF.

About this clonotype: The germline gene is not matched at one end of the junction; a read error may be the cause. The V call is TRBV4-2, the J call TRBJ2-7; TRBD2 aligns across 11 bases. Germline V gives CDR1 LGHNA, CDR2 YNFKEQ. The CDR3 spans 13 residues. Here the CDR3 reads CASSQSPTSGSIF. The CDR3 nucleotides read TGTGCCAGCAGCCAAAGCCCCACTAGCGGGAGCATCTTC.

This clonotype has a handful of counts. The chain recombines TRBV5-1 with TRBJ1-6; D perhaps matches TRBD1 (5 bases). Trimming took off 3 bases at V and 7 bases at J, with 17 bases between the two ends. Per germline, CDR1 SGHRS and CDR2 YFSETQ. CDR3 length equals 16 residues. In DNA, the CDR3 is TGCGCCAGCAGCTCACACCGCGGGACGGAAAATTCACCCCTCCACTTT. The encoded protein is CASSSHRGTENSPLHF.

This clonotype was seen only once. The V and J genes are TRBV20-1 and TRBJ2-4; D could derive from TRBD1 or TRBD2 (5 bases each). CDR3 length: 16 residues. The germline V gene encodes CDR1 DFQATT and CDR2 SNEGSKA (reference sequence). The ends were cut back, 2 bases at V and 3 bases at J, with 17 bases in the middle. Here the CDR3 reads CSARPHPLGDKNIQYF. The CDR3 nucleotides are TGCAGTGCTAGACCCCACCCTCTGGGGGACAAAAACATTCAGTACTTC.

The J gene is TRBJ1-2, the V gene TRBV3-1; no clear D. The CDR3 is made up of 14 amino acids. Trimming removed 0 bases at V and 4 bases at J, with 9 bases between. Germline V lookup: CDR1 LGHDT, CDR2 YNNKEL (reference sequence). The CDR3 DNA reads TGTGCCAGCAGCCAAGATCTCCAGAGCTATGGCTACACCTTC. Protein: CASSQDLQSYGYTF.